Below are 22 T cell receptor beta chains sequenced from a single sample in a study of T cells in Graves' hyperthyroidism and ophthalmopathy. TCR beta CDR3 region amplification was performed from RNA transcripts. The HTBI set primed first-round TCR CDR3 RT-PCR. Using its own MiXCR run on the multiplex PCR reads, TCRdb lists one record per CDR3 protein. The sample yields around 420,000 distinct CDR3 sequences, roughly an eighth seen once. The sample taken for sequencing was blood. Source of these receptors: a woman aged 18-30 years with Graves' hyperthyroidism.

J is TRBJ2-3 and V is TRBV20-1, with 10 nucleotides matching TRBD2. The CDR3 is made up of 17 amino acids. The J segment lost 4 bases and the V segment lost 5 bases, leaving 15 bases of the junction unmatched. The germline V gene encodes CDR1 DFQATT and CDR2 SNEGSKA (reference sequence). CDR3 sequence reads: CSAPPSGRGHRADTQYF. The CDR3 bases are TGCAGTGCTCCTCCTAGCGGGAGAGGTCACCGGGCAGATACGCAGTATTTT.

This clonotype was recorded at least ten times. The J gene is TRBJ2-3, the V gene TRBV28; 8 bases line up with TRBD2. The trim removed 2 bases at V and 6 bases at J, leaving 7 bases unmatched. Germline V gene lookup returns CDR1 MDHEN and CDR2 SYDVKM. The CDR3 is 15 residues long. The CDR3 spells CASSLREGRADTQYF. The CDR3 nucleotides are TGTGCCAGCAGTTTACGGGAGGGCCGCGCGGATACGCAGTATTTT.

The chain links TRBV12-3 or TRBV12-4 to TRBJ1-3, with D perhaps TRBD1 (5 bases). The CDR3 contains 13 residues. V lost 6 bases, J lost 8 bases, and 14 bases lay in between. CDR3 sequence: CASSRDPADTIYF. DNA for the CDR3: TGTGCCAGCAGCAGGGACCCAGCGGACACCATATATTTT.

This clonotype was seen at least ten times. The chain links TRBV29-1 to TRBJ1-1; perhaps TRBD1 as D (5 bases). This CDR3 comprises 10 residues. Germline assignment: CDR1 SQVTM and CDR2 ANQGSEA. Trimming removed 8 bases from V and 9 bases from J, with 13 bases in between. CDR3 nucleotide sequence: TGCAGCTACCTCCAGGGACAAGCTTTCTTT. Protein product: CSYLQGQAFF.

This clonotype has a handful of counts. This rearrangement joins TRBV6-1 to TRBJ2-2; 13 nucleotides match TRBD2. V trimming: 5 bases; J trimming: 5 bases; junction bases outside the gene matches: 5. The CDR3 is 16 residues long. Germline CDR1 reads MNHNS; CDR2 reads SASEGT. The CDR3 reads CASSLQGLAGTGELFF. The CDR3 DNA sequence: TGTGCCAGCAGTCTACAGGGACTAGCGGGGACCGGGGAGCTGTTTTTT.

Many counts were recorded for this clonotype. The CDR3 loop reads CAVGENYNEQFF. DNA for the CDR3: TGTGCGGTGGGGGAGAACTACAATGAGCAGTTCTTC. The chain recombines TRBV6-2 or TRBV6-3 with TRBJ2-1, with D possibly being TRBD1 or TRBD2 (5 bases each). This CDR3 spans 12 amino acids. Germline lookup yields CDR1 MNHEY and CDR2 SVGEGT.

The table lists this clonotype with many counts. The chain recombines TRBV3-1 with TRBJ2-1; D remains unclear. Germline assignment: CDR1 LGHDT and CDR2 YNNKEL (reference sequence). The CDR3 totals 12 residues. V was pared by 2 bases and J by 7 bases, with 6 bases between. CDR3 bases: TGTGCCAGCAGCCAAATGGAGAATGAGCAGTTCTTC. It codes for CASSQMENEQFF.

This clonotype was seen ten or more times. V and J are TRBV7-9 and TRBJ1-2, with 8 bases that match TRBD1. Germline CDR1 is SEHNR and CDR2 is FQNEAQ (reference sequence). V was clipped by 1 base and J by 3 bases; unmatched bases: 4. There are 15 residues in the CDR3. Here the CDR3 DNA reads TGTGCCAGCAGCTTAGACCAGGGGGCTTACTATGGCTACACCTTC. Protein sequence: CASSLDQGAYYGYTF.

This clonotype was seen repeatedly, ten times or more. V gene TRBV29-1 combines with J gene TRBJ2-1, with 14 bases lining up with TRBD2. The junction had 5 bases not matched to a gene; V was cut back by 1 base and J by 6 bases. This CDR3 has 16 residues. CDR1 SQVTM and CDR2 ANQGSEA come from the germline V gene. CDR3 DNA sequence: TGCAGCGTTGAAGGGGTGGGACTAGCGGGAGTCAATGAGCAGTTCTTC. This translates into CSVEGVGLAGVNEQFF.

The chain uses TRBV3-1 and TRBJ1-2; TRBD1 might be the D (6 bases). Germline CDR1 and CDR2: LGHDT and YNNKEL (reference sequence). This CDR3 spans 15 amino acids. The V gene lost 0 bases and the J gene lost 7 bases, with 15 bases spanning the gap. The CDR3 protein is CASSQESSRGVGYTF. CDR3 nucleotides: TGTGCCAGCAGCCAAGAAAGTAGCAGGGGTGTTGGCTACACCTTC.

In its sample, this clonotype was seen many times. V usage is TRBV6-1 and J usage is TRBJ1-2; no clear D gene. The CDR3 is made up of 15 amino acids. V was trimmed by 5 bases and J by 4 bases, leaving 17 bases between them. Looked up from germline, CDR1 is MNHNS and CDR2 is SASEGT. The CDR3, as DNA: TGTGCCAGCAGTTACGACCAGGTTGTAACCTATGGCTACACCTTC. Encoded protein: CASSYDQVVTYGYTF.

This clonotype was seen repeatedly, ten times or more. This chain uses TRBV2 with TRBJ2-1; 13 bases are shared with TRBD2. Germline V CDR1 and CDR2: SNHLY, FYNNEI. V was clipped by 8 bases and J by 6 bases; unmatched bases: 10. This CDR3 has 16 residues. The CDR3 nucleotides read TGTGCCAGCCCTGATGAGACTAGCGGGAGGATCAATGAGCAGTTCTTC. This translates into CASPDETSGRINEQFF.

This chain connects TRBV7-2 to TRBJ2-7; perhaps D is TRBD1 or TRBD2 (6 bases each). This CDR3 is 13 amino acids long. V lost 2 bases, J lost 6 bases, and 11 bases lay in between. Looked up from germline, CDR1 is SGHTA and CDR2 is FQGNSA. The CDR3 is CASSLRGEAEQYF. The CDR3 DNA sequence: TGTGCCAGCAGCTTAAGGGGGGAAGCCGAGCAGTACTTC.

This clonotype was counted ten times or more. The chain is built from TRBV5-6 and TRBJ2-5; 9 bases align to TRBD1. The germline gives CDR1 SGHDT, CDR2 YYEEEE. The CDR3 consists of 15 residues. V dropped 0 bases and J dropped 1; count of bases not matched to a gene: 1. The CDR3 reads CASSLEGQGQETQYF. Written as DNA, the CDR3 is TGTGCCAGCAGCTTGGAGGGACAGGGCCAAGAGACCCAGTACTTC.

The table lists this clonotype with many counts. V usage is TRBV7-2 and J usage is TRBJ2-5, with 10 bases aligning to TRBD2. CDR1 and CDR2 (germline): SGHTA, FQGNSA. With 5 bases clipped from V and 5 bases from J, the junction kept 8 bases outside the gene matches. The CDR3 has 15 amino acids. The CDR3 protein is CASSPRAGGPETQYF. In DNA, the CDR3 is TGTGCCAGCAGCCCCCGAGCGGGAGGGCCGGAGACCCAGTACTTC.

The V gene is TRBV5-6, the J gene TRBJ2-1; D possibly matches TRBD1 or TRBD2 (5 bases each). Germline loops: CDR1 SGHDT, CDR2 YYEEEE. V gave up 0 bases and J gave up 8 bases, with 18 bases separating them. The CDR3 spans 16 residues. CDR3 sequence: CASSLVYWGSSHEQFF. The CDR3 coding sequence is TGTGCCAGCAGCTTGGTCTACTGGGGGTCGAGCCATGAGCAGTTCTTC.

This clonotype was observed a few times. This rearrangement joins TRBV4-1 to TRBJ2-7, with a tentative D call TRBD1 (5 bases). CDR3 length: 15 residues. The V end lost 0 bases, the J end lost 3 bases, and 12 bases lay between the germline ends. Germline V gene data show CDR1 as MGHRA and CDR2 as YSYEKL. The CDR3 nucleotides read TGCGCCAGCAGCCAAGATTGGGCAGGGAACTACGAGCAGTACTTC. It specifies CASSQDWAGNYEQYF.

This clonotype was observed a few times. The rearrangement links TRBV19 to TRBJ2-1, with TRBD2 matching 11 bases. The length of the CDR3 is 16 residues. In germline, CDR1 is LNHDA, CDR2 SQIVND (reference sequence). With 3 bases clipped from V and 6 bases from J, the junction kept 7 bases outside the gene matches. In nucleotides, the CDR3 is TGTGCCAGTAGTATTCAGGTAGCGGGAGGGGGCAATGAGCAGTTCTTC. Translated: CASSIQVAGGGNEQFF.

This clonotype was detected ten times or more. V and J are TRBV3-1 and TRBJ1-5; tentative D call: TRBD1 (5 bases). CDR3 length equals 15 residues. V was cut by 1 base and J by 0 bases, with 7 bases left in between. CDR1 is LGHDT and CDR2 is YNNKEL in the germline V gene (reference sequence). This CDR3 is CASSQGGASNQPQHF. The CDR3 DNA is TGTGCCAGCAGCCAAGGCGGGGCTAGCAATCAGCCCCAGCATTTT.

This clonotype was detected many times. This chain links TRBV28 with TRBJ2-1; maybe TRBD1 (5 bases). The V end lost 6 bases, the J end lost 8 bases, and 14 bases lay between the germline ends. CDR3 length: 13 amino acids. CDR1 and CDR2 from the germline V gene are MDHEN and SYDVKM. The CDR3 sequence: CASRQQASDEQFF. CDR3 in DNA: TGTGCCAGCAGGCAACAGGCGTCCGATGAGCAGTTCTTC.

The gene calls are TRBV27 and TRBJ1-1; 9 positions agree with TRBD1. Germline CDR1 and CDR2: MNHEY and SMNVEV (reference sequence). The V segment lost 5 bases and the J segment 4 bases; nucleotides outside the gene matches: 11. There are 16 residues in the CDR3. CDR3 sequence: CASSTTGGGFATEAFF. In DNA, the CDR3 is TGTGCCAGCAGTACAACAGGGGGCGGATTTGCCACTGAAGCTTTCTTT.

This clonotype showed up many times. V and J are TRBV27 and TRBJ2-3; weak D call: TRBD2 (6 bases). Germline V gene sequence: CDR1 MNHEY, CDR2 SMNVEV (reference sequence). The CDR3 totals 15 residues. V shed 3 bases and J shed 2 bases, with 12 bases lying between them. DNA for the CDR3: TGTGCCAGCAGTTTTGCGGGGCCCCACACAGATACGCAGTATTTT. Encoded protein: CASSFAGPHTDTQYF.